This T cell receptor (beta chain) was recorded in a study of blood T cell repertoires in COVID-19. In the study overall: The United States, Italy and Spain were the sources of the acute and convalescent COVID-19 samples. T cells, B-cell-depleted T cells, or PBMCs provided the cDNA or gDNA that served as material.

The CDR3 runs to 15 residues. J gave up 0 bases and V 2 bases, and 3 bases lay outside the gene matches. Per the germline V gene, CDR1 is SGDLS and CDR2 is YYNGEE. Authors' methods: Estimation of nucleated cell counts relied on the amplification of reference gene primers. Produced via immunoSEQ multiplex PCR; TCRdb's table is partial and in-frame only. That table gives V, J and clone size, and the DNA gave D and trimming. The data show around 290,000 clones, with roughly 89% seen just once and about 4.2% held by the top ten. The source of this sequence is a man aged 40-55 years with acute or convalescent COVID-19. The chain is built from TRBV9 and TRBJ2-3, with 7 bases fitting TRBD2. The specimen sequenced was peripheral blood. For the CDR3, the DNA is TGTGCCAGCAGCGTCTGGGGGGGGAGCACAGATACGCAGTATTTT. Translating it yields CASSVWGGSTDTQYF.